This T cell receptor beta chain was recorded in a study of vaccination and CD4 T cells after COVID-19. As concerns this clonotype: Its target is unknown.

Treatment noted: roughly 10-day PBMC culture with coronavirus spike peptide pools or control peptides (ViraFEST assay). This CDR3 has 13 residues. The V end was cut by 7 bases, the J end by 2 bases, with 11 bases between. Germline V lookup: CDR1 LNHNV, CDR2 YYDKDF (reference sequence). Cultured CD4+ T cell DNA underwent sequencing with the Oncomine TCR Beta short-read assay. Genomic DNA was isolated from cultured CD4+ T cells. MiXCR, run by TCRdb on the PCR reads, gives a single entry per CDR3 protein. The sample lists around 13,000 distinct CDR3 sequences; around 70% were seen once. Notes on the study in general: Median counts of SARS-CoV-2-reactive clonotypes increased from roughly 21 to 40; this difference was not significant.

This material consisted of CD4+ T cells from blood, cultured in vitro, taken after SARS-CoV-2 vaccination. The J gene is TRBJ1-1, the V gene TRBV15, with D possibly matching TRBD1 (5 bases). The TCR sequence derives from a human donor who received a COVID-19 vaccine. The chain's CDR3 is CATTTELNTEAFF. CDR3 in DNA: TGTGCCACCACGACAGAGCTTAACACTGAAGCTTTCTTT.